This T cell receptor (beta chain) was obtained from a study of beta chain features in type 1 diabetes. The sequenced template was cDNA made from the entire isolated RNA. Deep immunoSEQ sequencing covered naive, central memory and regulatory T cell samples. Sequencing used immunoSEQ multiplex PCR; TCRdb keeps in-frame clones, though not all of them. Among roughly 150,000 clones listed, under 9.5% were seen once. Study conclusions and caveats: Comparison showed that naive, central memory and Treg TCRB repertoires appeared more similar among patients than among healthy donors. Shortening that was moderate but significant affected the TCRB CDR3s of Type 1 diabetes patients in all four CD4+ subsets. Cells carrying high TCR expression could end up over-represented when cDNA is sequenced.

The germline V gene encodes CDR1 SGDLS and CDR2 YYNGEE. Trimming at V came to 0 bases and at J to 3 bases, leaving 6 bases not matched to a gene. This CDR3 comprises 15 residues. This clone came up a few times. Its antigen is as yet unknown. The sequence was collected from a man aged 18-30 years with type 1 diabetes. The sequenced sample was central memory CD4+ T cells from blood. This chain uses TRBV9 with TRBJ2-7; 7 nucleotides line up with TRBD2. CDR3 amino acids: CASSVEAGEHYEQYF. DNA of the CDR3: TGTGCCAGCAGCGTAGAGGCGGGAGAACACTACGAGCAGTACTTC.